The present T cell receptor beta chain was sequenced within a study of OX40 agonist ivuxolimab in advanced cancers. In the study overall: Given to patients was ivuxolimab, an agonistic anti-OX40 (CD134) antibody. Subjects had a mean age of about 65 years, with a range of about 23 to 90; just over 80% were male. Findings of the study overall: Expanded clones were, on average, more numerous among CD8+ T cells than CD4+.

The germline V gene has CDR1 GTSNPN and CDR2 SVGIG (reference sequence). The V and J ends lost 2 bases and 0 bases respectively, with 10 bases between them. There are 14 residues in the CDR3. Repertoires were generated with immunoSEQ multiplex PCR, while TCRdb's copy carries only in-frame clones and drops some. The sample lists about 110,000 clones; approximately 90% were seen once. This clone has more than one count but fewer than ten. Its antigen is still unknown. The chain recombines TRBV30 with TRBJ1-1; TRBD1 is a possible D gene (5 bases). This TCR was sampled from an adult with an advanced solid tumor such as melanoma, head and neck, liver or kidney cancer. Sequencing was performed on CD4+ or CD8+ T cells sorted from blood, taken in a trial of the OX40 agonist ivuxolimab. The CDR3 DNA reads as TGTGCCTGGAGTTTAGGGGACTTGAACACTGAAGCTTTCTTT. This translates into CAWSLGDLNTEAFF.